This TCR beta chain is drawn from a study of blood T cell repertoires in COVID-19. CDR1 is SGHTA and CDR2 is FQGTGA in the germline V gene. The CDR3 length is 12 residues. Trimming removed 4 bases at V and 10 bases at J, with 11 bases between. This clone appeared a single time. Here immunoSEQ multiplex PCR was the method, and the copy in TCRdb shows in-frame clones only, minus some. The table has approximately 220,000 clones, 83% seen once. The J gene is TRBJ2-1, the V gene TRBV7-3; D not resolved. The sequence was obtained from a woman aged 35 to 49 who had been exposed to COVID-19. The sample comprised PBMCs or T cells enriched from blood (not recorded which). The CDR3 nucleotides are TGTGCCAGCAGCTCAAATGCCGGGGAGCAGTTCTTC. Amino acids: CASSSNAGEQFF.